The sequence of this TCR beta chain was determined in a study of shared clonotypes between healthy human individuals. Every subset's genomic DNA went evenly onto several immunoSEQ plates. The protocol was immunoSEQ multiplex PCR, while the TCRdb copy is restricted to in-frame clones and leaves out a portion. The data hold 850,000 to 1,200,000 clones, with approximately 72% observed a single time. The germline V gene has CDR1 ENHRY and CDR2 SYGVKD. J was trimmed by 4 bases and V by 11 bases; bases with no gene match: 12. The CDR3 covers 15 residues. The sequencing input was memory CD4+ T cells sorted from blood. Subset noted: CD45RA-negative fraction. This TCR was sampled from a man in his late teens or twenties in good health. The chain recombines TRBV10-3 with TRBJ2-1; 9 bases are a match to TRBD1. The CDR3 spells CAPHRGQEVYNEQFF. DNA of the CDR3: TGTGCCCCCCACAGGGGGCAGGAAGTATACAATGAGCAGTTCTTC.